The rows below give T cell receptor beta chains drawn from one sample of a study of neurological immune-mediated disorders. TCRdb re-called the 5' RACE reads with MiXCR, one entry per CDR3 protein. The sample lists about 38,000 distinct CDR3 sequences; more than 9% were seen once. Sequenced material: CD4+ T cells from blood. All receptors derive from a woman aged 25 to 39 with HTLV-1-associated myelopathy (HAM/TSP). The CDR3 runs from the conserved cysteine through the conserved F or W. The order of the fields is J gene, clone size, V gene, D gene, CDR3 DNA, CDR3 protein. The D gene is left open where the match is weak. Clone size is stated in some rows and not others, as once, few, many or a class when expanded.

j_call: TRBJ2-7; clone_size: NA; v_call: TRBV6-1; d_call: TRBD1; cdr3_nt: TGTGCCAGCAACGAGCCAGGGGGCAACGACGAGCAGTACTTC; cdr3_aa: CASNEPGGNDEQYF
j_call: TRBJ2-1; clone_size: many; v_call: TRBV5-6; d_call: TRBD2; cdr3_nt: TGTGCCAGCAGCTTGTTTAGCGGGGGGTACCAGTTCTTC; cdr3_aa: CASSLFSGGYQFF
j_call: TRBJ1-1; clone_size: NA; v_call: TRBV7-2; d_call: NA; cdr3_nt: TGTGCCAGCAAGGCCAGCGCGGGCACTGAAGCTTTCTTT; cdr3_aa: CASKASAGTEAFF
j_call: TRBJ1-4; clone_size: many; v_call: TRBV25-1; d_call: TRBD1; cdr3_nt: TGTGCCAGCAGTGAACCGGGACAGGGACCTGAAAAACTGTTTTTT; cdr3_aa: CASSEPGQGPEKLFF
j_call: TRBJ2-7; clone_size: many; v_call: TRBV3-1; d_call: TRBD2; cdr3_nt: TGTGCCAGCACCTCAGCGGGGGGGCGCGAGCAGTACTTC; cdr3_aa: CASTSAGGREQYF
j_call: TRBJ2-1; clone_size: many; v_call: TRBV12-2; d_call: NA; cdr3_nt: TGTGCAAGTCGCTTAGCCTTAGCGGCCCCCCGCGATGAGCAGTTCTTC; cdr3_aa: CASRLALAAPRDEQFF
j_call: TRBJ2-7; clone_size: many; v_call: TRBV20-1; d_call: TRBD1; cdr3_nt: TGCAGTGCTAGAGTACAGGGGACCTACGAGCAGTACTTC; cdr3_aa: CSARVQGTYEQYF
j_call: TRBJ2-5; clone_size: many; v_call: TRBV6-1; d_call: TRBD2; cdr3_nt: TGTGCCAGCATCGGGGGGGGGGCAGGCGAGACCCAGTACTTC; cdr3_aa: CASIGGGAGETQYF
j_call: TRBJ1-1; clone_size: many; v_call: TRBV4-2; d_call: NA; cdr3_nt: TGTGCCAGCAGCCGAGGATCACAGGTAGAGGAAGCTTTCTTT; cdr3_aa: CASSRGSQVEEAFF
j_call: TRBJ2-1; clone_size: many; v_call: TRBV5-1; d_call: NA; cdr3_nt: TGCGCCAGCACCTCCCCCGCAGGGCAGTTCTTC; cdr3_aa: CASTSPAGQFF
j_call: TRBJ2-2; clone_size: medium-sized; v_call: TRBV20-1; d_call: NA; cdr3_nt: TGCAGTGCTAGGGAAAACACCGGGGAGCTGTTTTTT; cdr3_aa: CSARENTGELFF
j_call: TRBJ1-2; clone_size: many; v_call: TRBV3-1; d_call: NA; cdr3_nt: TGTGCCAGCAGCCAAAGGACGGACTATGGCTACACCTTC; cdr3_aa: CASSQRTDYGYTF